These 27 T cell receptor beta chains were all obtained from the same sample, sequenced in a study of human T cells and chemical hapten exposure listed by TCRdb under 2021. The protocol used for the library was RACE. The sequencer was a NextSeq 500. TCRdb itself trimmed the public reads at Q25 with fastp, ran MiXCR and retained productive beta chains. Under each unique CDR3 protein, matching rows form one entry showing the most common genes and DNA. This sample gives fewer than 500,000 distinct CDR3 sequences in total; nearly 5% of them show up just once. Under 2.5% of the sample lies in the top ten. Per the publication, the time point label means: patch test 1, 2 weeks after DPC sensitization. The intended sense of this specimen's treatment or condition label: therapeutic diphenylcyclopropenone sensitization with weekly scalp DPC. The material was whole blood, obtained in connection with sensitization to the hapten diphenylcyclopropenone (DPC). These receptors were taken from a woman aged 45-65 years with alopecia areata. Some clones in this sample may be carry-over from other donors' samples.

This clonotype was found a few times. J is TRBJ1-2 and V is TRBV24-1; weak D call: TRBD1 (5 bases). Germline-derived CDR1 and CDR2 are KGHDR and SFDVKD. The V gene lost 6 bases and the J gene lost 5 bases, with 12 bases spanning the gap. The length of the CDR3 is 13 residues. CDR3 sequence reads: CATSSGTDYGYTF. The CDR3 nucleotides read TGTGCCACCAGTTCTGGGACCGATTATGGCTACACCTTC.

The J gene is TRBJ2-1, the V gene TRBV9; 7 bases fit TRBD1. V lost 3 bases, J lost 1 base, and 13 bases stayed unmatched. The germline V gene has CDR1 SGDLS and CDR2 YYNGEE. CDR3 length: 18 amino acids. CDR3 DNA sequence: TGTGCCAGCAGCGCTAGTATAACAGGGGTTCCGTCCTACAATGAGCAGTTCTTC. This translates into CASSASITGVPSYNEQFF.

In this sample, this clonotype turned up a few times. The CDR3 sequence: CASSPDRPPDTQYF. The CDR3 DNA sequence: TGTGCCAGCAGCCCAGACAGGCCCCCAGATACGCAGTATTTT. J is TRBJ2-3 and V is TRBV25-1; TRBD1 might be the D (6 bases). This CDR3 is 14 amino acids long. The V end lost 6 bases, the J end lost 4 bases, and 14 bases lay between the germline ends. Germline V gives CDR1 MGHDK, CDR2 SYGVNS.

This clonotype has at least ten counts. This chain uses TRBV15 with TRBJ1-5; D is ambiguous. The germline V gene has CDR1 LNHNV and CDR2 YYDKDF (reference sequence). This CDR3 contains 15 residues. Trimming cost V 0 bases and J 5 bases, with 11 bases left between them. In nucleotides, the CDR3 is TGTGCCACCAGCAGAGATTCGGGAACTCATCAGCCCCAGCATTTT. Translated: CATSRDSGTHQPQHF.

This clonotype was detected a few times. This chain links TRBV5-1 with TRBJ2-5; 8 bases are a match to TRBD2. V shed 5 bases and J 0 bases; nucleotides not matched to a gene: 6. The CDR3 is made up of 15 amino acids. Per germline, CDR1 SGHRS and CDR2 YFSETQ. CDR3 region: CASRIGTRYQETQYF. In DNA form, the CDR3 reads TGCGCCAGCAGGATCGGGACTAGATACCAAGAGACCCAGTACTTC.

This clonotype was seen at least ten times. This sequence joins TRBV15 and TRBJ1-5; the D gene is possibly TRBD1 (6 bases). Germline-derived CDR1 and CDR2 are LNHNV and YYDKDF (reference sequence). V gave up 6 bases and J gave up 2 bases, with 17 bases separating them. CDR3 size: 16 residues. The CDR3 here is CATSNRVGIGNQPQHF. The CDR3 region has the DNA TGTGCCACCAGTAACAGGGTCGGTATAGGCAATCAGCCCCAGCATTTT.

This clonotype appeared a few times. The chain joins TRBV29-1 to TRBJ1-5; D unclear. The CDR3 loop spans 14 amino acids. V lost 6 bases to trimming and J lost 0 bases, with 12 bases between them. Germline CDR1 and CDR2: SQVTM and ANQGSEA. CDR3 residues: CSVLFTDSNQPQHF. CDR3 in DNA: TGCAGCGTCCTATTTACGGATAGCAATCAGCCCCAGCATTTT.

This clonotype was seen ten or more times. The chain links TRBV29-1 to TRBJ2-5; 12 bases agree with TRBD2. The CDR3 runs 15 residues. Germline CDR1 SQVTM, CDR2 ANQGSEA. Trimming removed 3 bases from V and 5 bases from J; junction bases left unmatched: 7. Here the CDR3 reads CSVEPSGGAGETQYF. The DNA of the CDR3 is TGCAGCGTTGAGCCTAGCGGGGGGGCAGGGGAGACCCAGTACTTC.

This clonotype was seen repeatedly, ten times or more. This rearrangement joins TRBV5-6 to TRBJ1-1; 8 nucleotides match TRBD1. From germline, CDR1 is SGHDT and CDR2 YYEEEE. Unmatched junction bases numbered 5, after V lost 3 bases and J lost 4 bases. This CDR3 is built from 14 residues. The CDR3 here is CASSYGQGATEAFF. CDR3 nucleotide sequence: TGTGCCAGCAGCTACGGACAGGGTGCCACTGAAGCTTTCTTT.

There are many counts of this clonotype. The CDR3 nucleotides are TGTGCCAGCAGCGGGAGAGACAGCACAGATACGCAGTATTTT. It yields the protein CASSGRDSTDTQYF. The chain is built from TRBV9 and TRBJ2-3; D is uncertain. The length of the CDR3 is 14 residues. Germline-derived CDR1 and CDR2 are SGDLS and YYNGEE. V dropped 3 bases and J dropped 0 bases, with 8 bases sitting between them.

In regard to this clonotype: Germline and junction disagree at one end, which may indicate a read error. The rearrangement uses TRBV6-5 and TRBJ2-7, with D perhaps assigned TRBD1 or TRBD2 (5 bases each). CDR3 length: 14 residues. Germline V gene sequence: CDR1 MNHEY, CDR2 SVGAGI. CDR3 region: CARSYSWDGYEQYF. DNA of the CDR3: TGTGCCAGAAGTTACTCGTGGGACGGCTACGAGCAGTACTTC.

With regard to this clonotype: A read error is possible here, since a much larger clone lies one base away. This chain connects TRBV11-2 to TRBJ1-6; no clear D gene. Looked up from germline, CDR1 is SGHAT and CDR2 is FQNNGV. Deletions cut 0 bases from V and 11 bases from J, with 8 bases between. The CDR3 consists of 13 residues. The CDR3 DNA reads TGTGCCAGCAGCTTAGAGCTACCCGCACCCCTCCACTTT. As protein: CASSLELPAPLHF. Full variable domain (outside the CDR3, taken from reference TRBV11-2 and TRBJ1-6): EAGVAQSPRYKIIEKRQSVAFWCNPISGHATLYWYQQILGQGPKLLIQFQNNGVVDDSQLPKDRFSAERLKGVDSTLKIQPAKLEDSAVYLCASSLELPAPLHFGNGTRLTVT.

Ten or more counts support this clonotype. The V and J genes are TRBV20-1 and TRBJ2-7, with a weak D call TRBD2 (5 bases). Germline V CDR1 and CDR2: DFQATT, SNEGSKA (reference sequence). V lost 4 bases and J 7 bases, leaving 17 bases between the germline ends. CDR3 size: 13 residues. CDR3 in DNA: TGCAGTGCTACCCGAAGGAATCCGGGAGAGCAGTACTTC. Its translation: CSATRRNPGEQYF.

This clonotype was observed many times. This chain connects TRBV7-7 to TRBJ1-1, with 8 bases aligning to TRBD1. V trimming: 4 bases; J trimming: 6 bases; junction bases outside the gene matches: 4. The CDR3 is 13 residues long. The germline gives CDR1 SSHAT, CDR2 FNYEAQ (reference sequence). In DNA, the CDR3 is TGTGCCAGCAGCTCGGAGACAGGGGCTGAAGCTTTCTTT. It yields the protein CASSSETGAEAFF.

This clonotype was found many times. This chain links TRBV29-1 with TRBJ2-7; 8 bases are a match to TRBD1. This CDR3 has 15 amino acids. Germline V gene data show CDR1 as SQVTM and CDR2 as ANQGSEA. The V and J ends lost 3 bases and 6 bases, in that order; junction bases with no gene match: 13. The CDR3 protein is CSVEVLRTGKGEQYF. CDR3 DNA: TGCAGCGTTGAGGTCCTTAGGACAGGGAAGGGCGAGCAGTACTTC.

This clonotype came up a few times. V is TRBV28 and J is TRBJ1-5, with D perhaps TRBD1 (5 bases). Germline CDR1 is MDHEN and CDR2 is SYDVKM. The V end was cut by 1 base, the J end by 2 bases, with 12 bases between. This CDR3 spans 16 amino acids. The CDR3 coding sequence is TGTGCCAGCAGTTTATTGGGGACGGCAGGCAATCAGCCCCAGCATTTT. Protein sequence: CASSLLGTAGNQPQHF.

This clonotype was observed many times. J is TRBJ2-6 and V is TRBV5-1; no definite D call. V was clipped by 4 bases and J by 0 bases, with 14 bases between them. This CDR3 is 17 amino acids long. Germline loops: CDR1 SGHRS, CDR2 YFSETQ. The CDR3: CASSPPGLSSGANVLTF. The CDR3 nucleotides read TGCGCCAGCAGCCCTCCGGGCCTCAGCTCTGGGGCCAACGTCCTGACTTTC.

This clonotype was detected ten times or more. The chain is built from TRBV29-1 and TRBJ2-1; TRBD2 is a possible D gene (6 bases). CDR3 length: 16 residues. V was trimmed by 1 base and J by 7 bases, leaving 20 bases between them. Germline lookup yields CDR1 SQVTM and CDR2 ANQGSEA. CDR3 amino acids: CSVEGGGARGKNEQFF. The CDR3 coding sequence is TGCAGCGTTGAAGGGGGAGGCGCCCGGGGGAAGAATGAGCAGTTCTTC.

This clonotype was detected ten times or more. The chain couples TRBV7-2 to TRBJ1-2; unclear D gene. This CDR3 has 13 amino acids. Trimming shortened V by 0 bases and J by 7 bases, and 9 bases separated the two germline ends. Germline V gene lookup returns CDR1 SGHTA and CDR2 FQGNSA. The CDR3 DNA is TGTGCCAGCAGCTTAGCCGGTAGCAGTGGCTACACCTTC. Its protein product is CASSLAGSSGYTF.

The chain has TRBV5-6 and TRBJ2-7, with 8 bases identical to TRBD2. This CDR3 has 15 residues. Germline CDR1 is SGHDT and CDR2 is YYEEEE. Germline trimming cut 4 bases from V and 2 bases from J; bases unmatched to any gene: 8. The CDR3 reads CASSPGLASTYEQYF. Written as DNA, the CDR3 is TGTGCCAGCAGCCCTGGACTAGCTAGTACCTACGAGCAGTACTTC.

The V gene is TRBV10-3, the J gene TRBJ2-3; 11 bases fit TRBD2. The CDR3 runs to 15 residues. The germline V gene has CDR1 ENHRY and CDR2 SYGVKD. V gave up 8 bases and J gave up 4 bases; unmatched junction bases: 8. CDR3 DNA sequence: TGTGCCATCGGGGCTAGCGGGGGGATAGCAGATACGCAGTATTTT. It yields the protein CAIGASGGIADTQYF.

This clonotype showed up just a few times. V and J are TRBV12-3 or TRBV12-4 and TRBJ2-1; possible D gene TRBD1, 6 bases. The V gene lost 6 bases and the J gene lost 8 bases, with 20 bases spanning the gap. This CDR3 has 15 amino acids. This chain's CDR3 is CASSHTGREGHEQFF. The CDR3 nucleotides read TGTGCCAGCAGCCACACAGGGAGAGAAGGGCATGAGCAGTTCTTC.

This clonotype was seen more than once but under ten times. V is TRBV5-1 and J is TRBJ2-5; no clear D. Per the germline V gene, CDR1 is SGHRS and CDR2 is YFSETQ. This CDR3 has 13 residues. The V and J ends lost 0 bases and 5 bases respectively, with 8 bases between them. The CDR3, as DNA: TGCGCCAGCAGCTTGGACTTTACGGAGACCCAGTACTTC. This gives the protein CASSLDFTETQYF.

This clonotype was detected ten times or more. CDR3 sequence reads: CSVETSYGYTF. CDR3 in DNA: TGCAGCGTCGAGACATCCTATGGCTACACCTTC. The chain couples TRBV29-1 to TRBJ1-2; D is ambiguous. Germline loops: CDR1 SQVTM, CDR2 ANQGSEA. V was shortened by 6 bases and J by 4 bases, with 9 bases between the two germline ends. The CDR3 consists of 11 residues.

As DNA, the CDR3 is TGTGCCAGCACCCCCGGGACTAGTCTCCTGGAGCAGTACTTC. This sequence encodes CASTPGTSLLEQYF. The chain is built from TRBV7-9 and TRBJ2-7; 8 bases align to TRBD2. CDR3 size: 14 residues. V trimming: 7 bases; J trimming: 7 bases; junction bases outside the gene matches: 12. Germline V lookup: CDR1 SEHNR, CDR2 FQNEAQ (reference sequence).

This clonotype has only a few counts. The chain has TRBV5-1 and TRBJ2-3; tentative D call: TRBD2 (6 bases). Trimming cost V 0 bases and J 1 base, with 12 bases left between them. This CDR3 has 16 residues. Germline V gene lookup returns CDR1 SGHRS and CDR2 YFSETQ. CDR3 DNA: TGCGCCAGCAGCTTGGCGGCGCGGGGAGGCACAGATACGCAGTATTTT. Encoded protein: CASSLAARGGTDTQYF.

This clonotype has a count of ten or more. Sequence at one end of the junction differs from germline and may be a read error. This chain connects TRBV6-5 to TRBJ1-1, with no clear D. The CDR3 runs to 14 residues. Germline-derived CDR1 and CDR2 are MNHEY and SVGAGI. CDR3 sequence reads: CASSTPRHGTQAFF. As DNA, the CDR3 is TGTGCCAGCAGTACACCCCGACACGGCACTCAAGCTTTCTTT.